These 32 T cell receptor beta chains originate from one sample sequenced in a study. TCRdb re-derived calls from the 5' RACE reads in MiXCR, one entry per CDR3 protein. The sample lists roughly 50,000 distinct CDR3 sequences, under 20% occurring once. The specimen sequenced was naive CD4+ T cells sorted from blood. Noted subset: naive CD4+ T cells, CD4+CD45RA+CD25-. The receptor set was obtained from a female donor with breast cancer.

V is TRBV28 and J is TRBJ2-1; D is unresolved. V was clipped by 7 bases and J by 3 bases, with 10 bases between them. The CDR3 spans 13 residues. The germline V gene encodes CDR1 MDHEN and CDR2 SYDVKM. CDR3 in DNA: TGTGCCAGCATCTCAGCCCTCTACAATGAGCAGTTCTTC. Its translation is CASISALYNEQFF.

This clonotype has ten or more counts. The chain couples TRBV9 to TRBJ1-1; the D gene is possibly TRBD1 (5 bases). There are 13 residues in the CDR3. The germline V gene encodes CDR1 SGDLS and CDR2 YYNGEE. Deletions cut 4 bases from V and 7 bases from J, with 14 bases between. This CDR3 is CASSPGGDGEAFF. The CDR3 bases are TGTGCCAGCAGCCCGGGAGGGGACGGTGAAGCTTTCTTT. The full variable domain, rest sourced from reference TRBV9 and TRBJ1-1, is DSGVTQTPKHLITATGQRVTLRCSPRSGDLSVYWYQQSLDQGLQFLIQYYNGEERAKGNILERFSAQQFPDLHSELNLSSLELGDSALYFCASSPGGDGEAFFGQGTRLTVV.

This clonotype was found many times. The V and J genes are TRBV10-3 and TRBJ1-4; no firm D call. The length of the CDR3 is 13 residues. Germline loops: CDR1 ENHRY, CDR2 SYGVKD. V lost 7 bases, J lost 8 bases, and 14 bases lay in between. The CDR3 bases are TGTGCCATCAATAATGGACCGGAGGAAAAACTGTTTTTT. Its protein is CAINNGPEEKLFF.

The table lists this clonotype with many counts. The rearrangement links TRBV27 to TRBJ2-2; D is unclear. The length of the CDR3 is 13 residues. Trimming stripped 4 bases from V and 5 bases from J, with 8 bases between. Germline CDR1 MNHEY, CDR2 SMNVEV (reference sequence). The CDR3 region is CASSSQSTGELFF. In nucleotides, the CDR3 is TGTGCCAGCAGTTCCCAGTCTACCGGGGAGCTGTTTTTT.

This clonotype was seen many times. The V gene is TRBV4-3, the J gene TRBJ2-7; 7 nucleotides match TRBD2. The J segment lost 3 bases and the V segment lost 0 bases, leaving 5 bases of the junction unmatched. This CDR3 has 15 residues. CDR1 and CDR2 from the germline V gene are LGHNA and YSLEER. CDR3 sequence reads: CASSQEGTTFYEQYF. CDR3 coding DNA: TGCGCCAGCAGCCAAGAGGGGACTACTTTCTACGAGCAGTACTTC.

This clonotype occurred a few times. The chain links TRBV9 to TRBJ2-1; tentative D call: TRBD1 (6 bases). V lost 8 bases and J lost 4, with 16 bases in between. CDR1 SGDLS and CDR2 YYNGEE come from the germline V gene. The CDR3 runs to 14 residues. The CDR3 is CASARGPIYNEQFF. The CDR3 bases are TGTGCCAGTGCCAGGGGCCCGATTTACAATGAGCAGTTCTTC.

The V call is TRBV20-1, the J call TRBJ2-7; no clear D gene. CDR3 length equals 15 residues. V was cut by 0 bases and J by 6 bases, with 18 bases left in between. Germline V lookup: CDR1 DFQATT, CDR2 SNEGSKA (reference sequence). In DNA form, the CDR3 reads TGCAGTGCTAGAGACCGACCGCCAGGTCCCTGCGAGCAGTACTTC. Amino acid sequence: CSARDRPPGPCEQYF.

At least ten counts were recorded for this clonotype. The chain recombines TRBV5-1 with TRBJ2-3, with D possibly TRBD2 on 6 matching bases. The germline gives CDR1 SGHRS, CDR2 YFSETQ. This CDR3 comprises 15 residues. Between the trimmed V and J ends, which lost 3 bases and 2 bases, there was a span of 13 bases. CDR3: CASSSAGPFTDTQYF. CDR3 sequence (DNA): TGCGCCAGCAGCTCCGCGGGACCTTTCACAGATACGCAGTATTTT. The full variable domain, in which reference TRBV5-1 and TRBJ2-3 provide the parts outside the CDR3, is KAGVTQTPRYLIKTRGQQVTLSCSPISGHRSVSWYQQTPGQGLQFLFEYFSETQRNKGNFPGRFSGRQFSNSRSEMNVSTLELGDSALYLCASSSAGPFTDTQYFGPGTRLTVL.

This clonotype was detected ten times or more. CDR3 amino acids: CSVVRGTLKNTEAFF. As DNA, the CDR3 is TGCAGCGTTGTGCGGGGGACCTTGAAGAACACTGAAGCTTTCTTT. This rearrangement joins TRBV29-1 to TRBJ1-1; weak D call: TRBD1 (5 bases). V was shortened by 4 bases and J by 1 base, with 16 bases between the two germline ends. The CDR3 has 15 amino acids. CDR1 is SQVTM and CDR2 is ANQGSEA in the germline V gene.

The V call is TRBV28, the J call TRBJ2-4; 11 bases fit TRBD1. J lost 8 bases, V lost 4 bases, and 4 bases had no gene match. The CDR3 is made up of 14 amino acids. CDR1 is MDHEN and CDR2 is SYDVKM in the germline V gene. The CDR3 sequence is CASSWTGGSDIQYF. Here the CDR3 DNA reads TGTGCCAGCAGTTGGACAGGGGGCTCTGACATTCAGTACTTC.

This clonotype has only a few counts. The chain joins TRBV7-2 to TRBJ2-7, with a possible D match to TRBD1 (5 bases). V was cut by 4 bases and J by 0 bases, with 13 bases left in between. This CDR3 region has 15 residues. Germline assignment: CDR1 SGHTA and CDR2 FQGNSA. The CDR3 region has the DNA TGTGCCAGCAGCTCGACAGATCTCCTCTCCTACGAGCAGTACTTC. Protein product: CASSSTDLLSYEQYF.

The chain combines TRBV7-2 with TRBJ1-2; the D is unclear. CDR1 SGHTA and CDR2 FQGNSA come from the germline V gene. V lost 2 bases and J lost 5, with 3 bases in between. The CDR3 has 11 residues. The CDR3 coding sequence is TGTGCCAGCAGCTTATTATATGGCTACACCTTC. Protein sequence: CASSLLYGYTF.

This clonotype was detected a few times. This sequence joins TRBV4-1 and TRBJ2-3; D gene ambiguous. Germline V lookup: CDR1 MGHRA, CDR2 YSYEKL. The V end lost 1 base, the J end lost 5 bases, and 4 bases lay between the germline ends. The CDR3 is 12 residues long. The CDR3: CASSQVLDTQYF. The CDR3 DNA reads TGCGCCAGCAGCCAAGTTTTAGATACGCAGTATTTT.

This chain connects TRBV5-1 to TRBJ2-1, with 10 bases identical to TRBD2. The V segment lost 6 bases and the J segment 1 base; nucleotides outside the gene matches: 4. Per germline, CDR1 SGHRS and CDR2 YFSETQ. This CDR3 spans 15 amino acids. The CDR3: CASKAAGGSYNEQFF. CDR3 in DNA: TGCGCCAGCAAAGCAGCGGGAGGGTCCTACAATGAGCAGTTCTTC. Filled out from reference TRBV5-1 and TRBJ2-1, the complete variable domain reads KAGVTQTPRYLIKTRGQQVTLSCSPISGHRSVSWYQQTPGQGLQFLFEYFSETQRNKGNFPGRFSGRQFSNSRSEMNVSTLELGDSALYLCASKAAGGSYNEQFFGPGTRLTVL.

This clonotype was recorded a few times. The chain employs TRBV7-2 and TRBJ1-1; no clear D gene. CDR1 is SGHTA, CDR2 FQGNSA, per germline. There are 15 residues in the CDR3. V was shortened by 4 bases and J by 0 bases, with 12 bases between the two germline ends. CDR3 protein: CASSSGTTVNTEAFF. Here the CDR3 DNA reads TGTGCCAGCAGCTCGGGAACGACGGTGAACACTGAAGCTTTCTTT.

As regards this clonotype: This may stem from a read error, because a much larger clone lies one nucleotide away. The chain carries TRBV6-1 and TRBJ2-2; TRBD1 aligns across 7 bases. Germline assignment: CDR1 MNHNS and CDR2 SASEGT. The CDR3 extends over 14 amino acids. The CDR3 here is CACSVPTGLGELFF. In nucleotides, the CDR3 is TGTGCCTGCAGTGTCCCGACAGGGTTAGGGGAGCTGTTTTTT.

Comments on this clonotype: One end of the junction is discordant with germline, which a read error may explain. V gene TRBV7-3 combines with J gene TRBJ1-1, with D uncertain. Germline V lookup: CDR1 SGHTA, CDR2 FQGTGA. The CDR3 has 13 residues. For the CDR3, the DNA is TGTGCCAGCAGCTGTAATGGTAACACTGAAGCTGTCTTT. This sequence encodes CASSCNGNTEAVF.

This clonotype appeared a few times. The rearrangement uses TRBV7-2 and TRBJ1-1, with D possibly TRBD1 on 5 matching bases. V lost 4 bases and J lost 0, with 9 bases in between. Per germline, CDR1 SGHTA and CDR2 FQGNSA. The CDR3 spans 14 residues. CDR3 region: CASSSGPMNTEAFF. The CDR3 nucleotides read TGTGCCAGCAGCTCGGGACCCATGAACACTGAAGCTTTCTTT.

This clonotype was observed a handful of times. This chain uses TRBV20-1 with TRBJ2-3; possible D gene TRBD2, 6 bases. From germline, CDR1 is DFQATT and CDR2 SNEGSKA (reference sequence). The CDR3 runs 16 residues. V lost 3 bases and J 0 bases, leaving 16 bases between the germline ends. Here the CDR3 reads CSASALAVSSTDTQYF. In nucleotides, the CDR3 is TGCAGTGCTAGTGCCTTAGCGGTCTCTAGCACAGATACGCAGTATTTT.

This clonotype was counted only a few times. The chain joins TRBV20-1 to TRBJ1-1; no firm D call. The germline V gene has CDR1 DFQATT and CDR2 SNEGSKA (reference sequence). Trimming cost V 0 bases and J 0 bases, with 5 bases left between them. The CDR3 extends over 13 amino acids. The CDR3 sequence is CSARDLVNTEAFF. The CDR3 bases are TGCAGTGCTAGAGATTTGGTGAACACTGAAGCTTTCTTT.

The rearrangement uses TRBV12-3 or TRBV12-4 and TRBJ2-3; tentatively, D is TRBD1 (6 bases). The CDR3 is made up of 14 amino acids. V was shortened by 5 bases and J by 3 bases, with 12 bases between the two germline ends. The CDR3 is CASSPNGQTDTQYF. CDR3 nucleotides: TGTGCCAGCAGTCCGAACGGACAGACAGATACGCAGTATTTT.

A few counts support this clonotype. V usage is TRBV5-4 and J usage is TRBJ2-2, with D unresolved. Germline V gives CDR1 SGHNT, CDR2 YYREEE (reference sequence). V was clipped by 3 bases and J by 6 bases, with 12 bases between them. The CDR3 is made up of 14 amino acids. The CDR3 DNA reads as TGTGCCAGCAGCTCGGACGTCTCTGCCGGGGAGCTGTTTTTT. It is translated as CASSSDVSAGELFF.

As regards this clonotype: This may stem from a read error, because a much larger clone lies one nucleotide away. The rearrangement uses TRBV2 and TRBJ1-5; D may be TRBD1 (5 bases). The CDR3 spans 14 residues. CDR1 and CDR2 (germline): SNHLY, FYNNEI. The CDR3 sequence is CASSVRQGNRPQHF. The CDR3 DNA follows: TGTGCCAGCAGTGTTCGGCAGGGAAATCGGCCCCAGCATTTT.

This chain joins TRBV9 and TRBJ2-1, with TRBD2 identical over 8 bases. J was trimmed by 4 bases and V by 3 bases; bases with no gene match: 6. Germline values: CDR1 SGDLS, CDR2 YYNGEE. The length of the CDR3 is 15 residues. Here the CDR3 DNA reads TGTGCCAGCAGCGCCACGGGACTAGGTTACAATGAGCAGTTCTTC. Protein product: CASSATGLGYNEQFF.

This clonotype was seen at least ten times. The chain joins TRBV7-2 to TRBJ1-2; D is uncertain. The V end was cut by 2 bases, the J end by 5 bases, with 12 bases between. This CDR3 spans 14 amino acids. The germline gives CDR1 SGHTA, CDR2 FQGNSA. The DNA for the CDR3 is TGTGCCAGCAGCTTAAGGGAGAAACTTTATGGCTACACCTTC. It specifies CASSLREKLYGYTF.

About this clonotype itself: This is likely a read error, given that the CDR3 carries no conserved phenylalanine or tryptophan at its end. The CDR3 DNA reads as TGCGCCAGCAGCCGCGACGGACAGGGAGGCGGCTACACCGCC. Its protein product is CASSRDGQGGGYTA. This chain links TRBV4-1 with TRBJ1-2; 8 nucleotides agree with TRBD1. V shed 4 bases and J 8 bases; nucleotides not matched to a gene: 9. The CDR3 has 14 amino acids. Germline CDR1 and CDR2: MGHRA and YSYEKL.

This clonotype was recorded only once. A single base separates this from a much larger clone, so it may be a read error. The gene calls are TRBV6-5 and TRBJ2-7, with D possibly being TRBD2 (6 bases). The CDR3 consists of 13 residues. Germline lookup yields CDR1 MNHEY and CDR2 SVGAGI. V was shortened by 2 bases and J by 6 bases, with 11 bases between the two germline ends. CDR3 amino acids: CASSYPGGSEQYF. CDR3 nucleotides: TGTGCCAGCAGTTACCCTGGGGGGAGCGAGCAGTACTTC.

Notes on this clonotype: This sequence may be a read error, since a much larger clone differs from it by one base. The chain recombines TRBV10-3 with TRBJ1-5; D gene uncertain. Germline lookup yields CDR1 ENHRY and CDR2 SYGVKD. The CDR3 is 14 residues long. The CDR3 here is CAISEFNSNQLQHF. The CDR3, as DNA: TGTGCCATCAGTGAATTTAATAGCAATCAGCTCCAGCATTTT.

The rearrangement links TRBV20-1 to TRBJ1-1; 8 nucleotides match TRBD1. This CDR3 spans 12 amino acids. CDR1 is DFQATT and CDR2 is SNEGSKA in the germline V gene (reference sequence). CDR3 protein: CSVGQGGTEAFF. The CDR3 region has the DNA TGCAGCGTTGGACAGGGTGGCACTGAAGCTTTCTTT.

This rearrangement joins TRBV18 to TRBJ2-2; tentatively, D is TRBD1 (5 bases). The V gene lost 4 bases and the J gene lost 3 bases, with 6 bases spanning the gap. This CDR3 region has 13 residues. Germline CDR1 is KGHSH and CDR2 is LQKENI. The CDR3 DNA reads TGTGCCAGCTCACTCAGGGACACCGGGGAGCTGTTTTTT. This sequence encodes CASSLRDTGELFF. Full variable domain (remainder filled in from reference TRBV18 and TRBJ2-2): NAGVMQNPRHLVRRRGQEARLRCSPMKGHSHVYWYRQLPEEGLKFMVYLQKENIIDESGMPKERFSAEFPKEGPSILRIQQVVRGDSAAYFCASSLRDTGELFFGEGSRLTVL.

This clonotype was recorded a few times. The chain joins TRBV4-1 to TRBJ2-1; 8 nucleotides align to TRBD1. V trimming: 3 bases; J trimming: 2 bases; junction bases outside the gene matches: 6. Germline assignment: CDR1 MGHRA and CDR2 YSYEKL. CDR3 length: 16 residues. CDR3 protein: CASSQQGAGTYNEQFF. In DNA, the CDR3 is TGCGCCAGCAGCCAGCAGGGGGCGGGGACCTACAATGAGCAGTTCTTC.

This chain joins TRBV5-1 and TRBJ1-5, with D unclear. Trimming shortened V by 0 bases and J by 6 bases, and 13 bases separated the two germline ends. Germline CDR1 SGHRS, CDR2 YFSETQ. The CDR3 loop spans 15 amino acids. CDR3 loop: CASSLGGVRSQPQHF. The CDR3 DNA reads as TGCGCCAGCAGCTTGGGTGGGGTCCGGAGTCAGCCCCAGCATTTT.